The clone carrying this T cell receptor beta chain came up once. Produced via immunoSEQ multiplex PCR; TCRdb's table is partial and in-frame only. The sample yields roughly 48,000 clones, 88% seen once. Germline CDR1 reads LNHDA; CDR2 reads SQIVND (reference sequence). Deletions cut 7 bases from V and 2 bases from J, with 14 bases between. This CDR3 comprises 14 residues. These data are taken from a study of cytomegalovirus exposure and HLA in healthy donors. The receptor was derived from a woman in her 30s in good health and CMV-seronegative. The rearrangement uses TRBV19 and TRBJ1-2; D is possibly TRBD1 (6 bases). Sequenced material: PBMCs. DNA of the CDR3: TGTGCCAGTACGGTTCGGCAGGGGAACTATGGCTACACCTTC. It encodes CASTVRQGNYGYTF.